The 30 T cell receptor beta chains in this list originate from one sample, sequenced in a study of cytomegalovirus exposure and HLA in healthy donors. The PCR ran on 60 Vbeta and 13 Jbeta primers. Produced via immunoSEQ multiplex PCR; TCRdb's table is partial and in-frame only. The table lists just under 95,000 clones, approximately 85% of them singletons. The specimen sequenced was PBMCs. These receptors were taken from a woman aged 18-35 years in good health and CMV-seropositive.

The chain recombines TRBV4-1 with TRBJ1-2, with unresolved D. Germline CDR1 reads MGHRA; CDR2 reads YSYEKL. There are 14 residues in the CDR3. The V end lost 4 bases, the J end lost 4 bases, and 13 bases lay between the germline ends. This CDR3 is CASSPGRDLYGYTF. In nucleotides, the CDR3 is TGCGCCAGCAGCCCTGGGAGAGACCTCTATGGCTACACCTTC.

The V call is TRBV10-2, the J call TRBJ1-5; 7 bases agree with TRBD1. Trimming removed 3 bases from V and 4 bases from J; junction bases left unmatched: 6. Germline lookup yields CDR1 WSHSY and CDR2 SAAADI. The CDR3 has 15 residues. The CDR3 DNA reads TGCGCCAGCAGTGACCGGGACAGTGCAAATCAGCCCCAGCATTTT. It translates to CASSDRDSANQPQHF.

The chain has TRBV18 and TRBJ1-5; tentatively, D is TRBD1 (5 bases). Germline-derived CDR1 and CDR2 are KGHSH and LQKENI. The V end lost 6 bases, the J end lost 8 bases, and 14 bases lay between the germline ends. There are 13 residues in the CDR3. The CDR3, as DNA: TGTGCCAGCTCGCAATCAGGGTTAGAGCCCCAGCATTTT. Its translation is CASSQSGLEPQHF.

The chain links TRBV9 to TRBJ2-2, with 11 bases identical to TRBD2. V lost 4 bases to trimming and J lost 1 base; unmatched junction nucleotides: 9. Germline V gene sequence: CDR1 SGDLS, CDR2 YYNGEE. The CDR3 runs to 18 residues. This chain's CDR3 is CASSPTGTSGGNTGELFF. CDR3 in DNA: TGTGCCAGCAGCCCCACCGGGACTAGCGGAGGGAACACCGGGGAGCTGTTTTTT.

The chain combines TRBV4-2 with TRBJ2-2; 8 bases map to TRBD2. V shed 7 bases and J 6 bases; nucleotides not matched to a gene: 13. Germline-derived CDR1 and CDR2 are LGHNA and YNFKEQ. This CDR3 comprises 16 residues. CDR3 loop: CASNNPRLASSGELFF. The CDR3 region has the DNA TGTGCCAGCAACAACCCTAGACTAGCGTCCTCCGGGGAGCTGTTTTTT.

The V gene is TRBV6-5, the J gene TRBJ1-1, with TRBD1 matching 7 bases. In germline, CDR1 is MNHEY, CDR2 SVGAGI. V lost 7 bases and J lost 4; bases outside the gene matches: 6. There are 13 residues in the CDR3. CDR3 sequence (DNA): TGTGCCAGCACCCACAGGGGTGGCACTGAAGCTTTCTTT. Its translation: CASTHRGGTEAFF.

The V and J genes are TRBV6-1 and TRBJ2-2; D is undetermined. CDR1 MNHNS and CDR2 SASEGT come from the germline V gene. The CDR3 runs 13 residues. V was trimmed by 1 base and J by 5 bases, leaving 5 bases between them. CDR3 region: CASSEEETGELFF. CDR3 DNA: TGTGCCAGCAGTGAAGAGGAGACCGGGGAGCTGTTTTTT.

The CDR3 reads CASSVDRDTQYF. CDR3 DNA sequence: TGTGCCAGCAGCGTAGATAGAGATACGCAGTATTTT. The chain recombines TRBV9 with TRBJ2-3; D unclear. The CDR3 consists of 12 residues. V lost 0 bases to trimming and J lost 5 bases, with 4 bases between them. Germline CDR1 SGDLS, CDR2 YYNGEE.

The V gene is TRBV5-1, the J gene TRBJ1-1; D remains unclear. Germline CDR1 reads SGHRS; CDR2 reads YFSETQ. The CDR3 covers 17 residues. Trimming took off 0 bases at V and 0 bases at J, with 15 bases between the two ends. CDR3 region: CASSLARPLLMNTEAFF. As DNA, the CDR3 is TGCGCCAGCAGCTTGGCCAGGCCTTTGCTAATGAACACTGAAGCTTTCTTT.

The chain is built from TRBV7-3 and TRBJ1-2; 9 bases match TRBD1. The germline V gene has CDR1 SGHTA and CDR2 FQGTGA. V lost 4 bases, J lost 7 bases, and 4 bases stayed unmatched. The CDR3 sequence is 13 residues long. The CDR3 here is CASSSGQGFGYTF. The CDR3 nucleotides are TGTGCCAGCAGCTCGGGACAGGGCTTTGGCTACACCTTC.

This chain joins TRBV25-1 and TRBJ1-2, with TRBD1 matching 8 bases. The V gene end was trimmed by 8 bases and the J gene end by 2 bases; junction bases not matched to a gene: 4. Germline V lookup: CDR1 MGHDK, CDR2 SYGVNS. The CDR3 contains 13 residues. This CDR3 is CASHGTGNYGYTF. The CDR3, as DNA: TGTGCCAGCCATGGGACAGGAAACTATGGCTACACCTTC.

The V call is TRBV18, the J call TRBJ1-2; TRBD1 is a possible D gene (5 bases). Germline V CDR1 and CDR2: KGHSH, LQKENI. The V end was cut by 0 bases, the J end by 5 bases, with 13 bases between. The CDR3 totals 15 residues. CDR3 protein: CASSPPEGSRYGYTF. CDR3 nucleotides: TGTGCCAGCTCACCACCGGAGGGGAGTCGGTATGGCTACACCTTC.

V usage is TRBV2 and J usage is TRBJ2-1, with 8 positions matching TRBD1. Germline V gene sequence: CDR1 SNHLY, CDR2 FYNNEI. The V gene end was trimmed by 7 bases and the J gene end by 9 bases; junction bases not matched to a gene: 8. The CDR3 runs to 13 residues. For the CDR3, the DNA is TGTGCCAGCAAGGGCAGGGGGCGATTTGAGCAGTTCTTC. Translation: CASKGRGRFEQFF.

A single count supports this clone. V usage is TRBV7-8 and J usage is TRBJ1-2, with D possibly TRBD1 on 6 matching bases. V was pared by 1 base and J by 7 bases, with 13 bases between. The germline V gene encodes CDR1 SGHVS and CDR2 FQNEAQ. This CDR3 has 14 residues. CDR3 loop: CASSLGRRGSGYTF. The CDR3 DNA sequence: TGTGCCAGCAGCTTAGGTCGCAGGGGTAGTGGCTACACCTTC.

This chain links TRBV5-1 with TRBJ2-1, with 9 bases fitting TRBD2. CDR1 is SGHRS and CDR2 is YFSETQ in the germline V gene. CDR3 length equals 15 residues. With 2 bases clipped from V and 6 bases from J, the junction kept 6 bases outside the gene matches. As DNA, the CDR3 is TGCGCCAGCAGCTTAATAGCGGGAGTAGGCAATGAGCAGTTCTTC. Protein: CASSLIAGVGNEQFF.

The count of this clone is one. V is TRBV7-6 and J is TRBJ1-2; no clear D gene. CDR1 is SGHVS, CDR2 FNYEAQ, per germline. CDR3 length equals 13 residues. V lost 5 bases, J lost 6 bases, and 13 bases lay in between. CDR3 coding DNA: TGTGCCAGCAGCGCACTACGACCAGATGGCTACACCTTC. Its protein product is CASSALRPDGYTF.

This chain joins TRBV30 and TRBJ2-2; D is ambiguous. The CDR3 covers 13 residues. The germline V gene encodes CDR1 GTSNPN and CDR2 SVGIG (reference sequence). V gave up 0 bases and J gave up 4 bases, with 6 bases separating them. In DNA form, the CDR3 reads TGTGCCTGGAGTGTAATAATCACCGGGGAGCTGTTTTTT. Its protein product is CAWSVIITGELFF.

This clone has only one observation. V usage is TRBV10-2 and J usage is TRBJ2-7; 11 bases line up with TRBD2. V trimming: 6 bases; J trimming: 2 bases; junction bases outside the gene matches: 3. The CDR3 contains 14 residues. Germline-derived CDR1 and CDR2 are WSHSY and SAAADI. CDR3 amino acids: CASRGTSGTYEQYF. CDR3 bases: TGCGCCAGCAGGGGGACTAGCGGAACCTACGAGCAGTACTTC.

The chain couples TRBV6-1 to TRBJ1-1; maybe TRBD1 (5 bases). Per germline, CDR1 MNHNS and CDR2 SASEGT. V dropped 2 bases and J dropped 0 bases, with 13 bases sitting between them. The CDR3 is 16 residues long. CDR3 in DNA: TGTGCCAGCAGTGAATGGGGGGGGTCAGTGAACACTGAAGCTTTCTTT. Translated, it gives CASSEWGGSVNTEAFF.

The V and J genes are TRBV28 and TRBJ1-5; 8 bases map to TRBD1. This CDR3 spans 15 amino acids. From germline, CDR1 is MDHEN and CDR2 SYDVKM. Trimming removed 4 bases from V and 4 bases from J; junction bases left unmatched: 6. Written as DNA, the CDR3 is TGTGCCAGCAGTTCACGACAGGGGTATAATCAGCCCCAGCATTTT. It is translated as CASSSRQGYNQPQHF.

About this clone itself: Mismatch with germline at one junction end may stem from a read error. The chain carries TRBV5-6 and TRBJ2-7; 12 bases agree with TRBD2. The CDR3 is made up of 15 amino acids. Looked up from germline, CDR1 is SGHDT and CDR2 is YYEEEE. CDR3 residues: CASIWSGLAGGMGLF. The CDR3 bases are TGTGCCAGCATCTGGTCAGGGCTAGCGGGGGGGATGGGCCTCTTC.

This sequence joins TRBV15 and TRBJ2-3, with 11 bases aligning to TRBD2. The CDR3 totals 17 residues. CDR1 LNHNV and CDR2 YYDKDF come from the germline V gene (reference sequence). Trimming removed 4 bases from V and 2 bases from J; junction bases left unmatched: 8. This chain's CDR3 is CATSTGLAEFYTDTQYF. Written as DNA, the CDR3 is TGTGCCACCAGCACGGGACTAGCGGAATTTTACACAGATACGCAGTATTTT.

The chain couples TRBV19 to TRBJ2-7; D not resolved. Germline CDR1 LNHDA, CDR2 SQIVND (reference sequence). V was shortened by 5 bases and J by 1 base, with 9 bases between the two germline ends. This CDR3 region has 13 residues. The CDR3: CASSSLGSYEQYF. The CDR3 DNA reads TGTGCCAGTAGTTCTCTCGGGTCCTACGAGCAGTACTTC.

The rearrangement uses TRBV7-3 and TRBJ2-7; 9 nucleotides line up with TRBD1. The V and J ends lost 5 bases and 4 bases, in that order; junction bases with no gene match: 6. Germline assignment: CDR1 SGHTA and CDR2 FQGTGA. CDR3 length equals 14 residues. The CDR3 bases are TGTGCCAGCAGCCCGGGACAGGGCAATTACGAGCAGTACTTC. Its translation is CASSPGQGNYEQYF.

For the CDR3, the DNA is TGCGCCAGCAGCATACGGACAGTAGCGGAGACCCAGTACTTC. Its protein is CASSIRTVAETQYF. The chain employs TRBV5-1 and TRBJ2-5; D may be TRBD1 (6 bases). Germline CDR1 SGHRS, CDR2 YFSETQ. V was clipped by 4 bases and J by 5 bases, with 15 bases between them. The CDR3 totals 14 residues. Based on the CDR3 plus reference TRBV5-1 and TRBJ2-5, the full variable domain is KAGVTQTPRYLIKTRGQQVTLSCSPISGHRSVSWYQQTPGQGLQFLFEYFSETQRNKGNFPGRFSGRQFSNSRSEMNVSTLELGDSALYLCASSIRTVAETQYFGPGTRLLVL.

This clone was seen just once. The chain couples TRBV5-1 to TRBJ2-7, with D tentatively TRBD1 (6 bases). With 4 bases removed from V and 4 bases from J, the gap between germline ends came to 12 bases. The CDR3 extends over 13 amino acids. Germline V lookup: CDR1 SGHRS, CDR2 YFSETQ. CDR3 nucleotides: TGCGCCAGCAGCCCCGAGGGGGTATACGAGCAGTACTTC. Translation gives CASSPEGVYEQYF. The full variable domain, in which reference TRBV5-1 and TRBJ2-7 provide the parts outside the CDR3, is KAGVTQTPRYLIKTRGQQVTLSCSPISGHRSVSWYQQTPGQGLQFLFEYFSETQRNKGNFPGRFSGRQFSNSRSEMNVSTLELGDSALYLCASSPEGVYEQYFGPGTRLTVT.

The CDR3 DNA is TGTGCCAGCAGCGTAGGAGTGGGAGTCCAGCGGGGATACTCTGGGGCCAACGTCCTGACTTTC. It yields the protein CASSVGVGVQRGYSGANVLTF. The V and J genes are TRBV9 and TRBJ2-6; 7 nucleotides align to TRBD2. Germline values: CDR1 SGDLS, CDR2 YYNGEE. With 0 bases clipped from V and 0 bases from J, the junction kept 15 bases outside the gene matches. This CDR3 region has 21 residues. The full variable domain, its missing parts supplied by reference TRBV9 and TRBJ2-6, is DSGVTQTPKHLITATGQRVTLRCSPRSGDLSVYWYQQSLDQGLQFLIQYYNGEERAKGNILERFSAQQFPDLHSELNLSSLELGDSALYFCASSVGVGVQRGYSGANVLTFGAGSRLTVL.

This chain joins TRBV2 and TRBJ1-2, with 7 bases identical to TRBD1. The CDR3 totals 15 residues. V shed 3 bases and J 3 bases; nucleotides not matched to a gene: 7. Looked up from germline, CDR1 is SNHLY and CDR2 is FYNNEI. CDR3 nucleotide sequence: TGTGCCAGCAGTGACGGCGGAACAGGGGACTATGGCTACACCTTC. Translation: CASSDGGTGDYGYTF.

Note on this clone: The junction and the germline gene differ at one end; a read error may be behind it. This chain connects TRBV7-9 to TRBJ2-7, with D tentatively TRBD2 (6 bases). This CDR3 spans 13 amino acids. Germline V lookup: CDR1 SEHNR, CDR2 FQNEAQ (reference sequence). CDR3 bases: TGTGCCAGCAGCTTAAATGGGATGGGGAGGAAGGACTTC. This sequence encodes CASSLNGMGRKDF.

This clone has more than one count but fewer than ten. The chain uses TRBV6-6 and TRBJ1-1; D not resolved. Per the germline V gene, CDR1 is MNHNY and CDR2 is SVGAGI (reference sequence). CDR3 length equals 12 residues. Trimming took off 0 bases at V and 4 bases at J, with 3 bases between the two ends. DNA of the CDR3: TGTGCCAGCAGTTACTCGAGCACTGAAGCTTTCTTT. Translation: CASSYSSTEAFF.